This T cell receptor (beta chain) was recorded in a study of cytomegalovirus exposure and HLA in healthy donors. Germline assignment: CDR1 MNHEY and CDR2 SVGAGI. The CDR3 runs to 14 residues. Trimming shortened V by 0 bases and J by 3 bases, and 5 bases separated the two germline ends. The PCR contained 60 Vbeta and 13 Jbeta primers. This table comes from immunoSEQ multiplex PCR, and its TCRdb copy is limited to in-frame clones, with some not included. The sample contains 130,000 or so clones, about four fifths of which appear only once. Worth noting for this clone: Its antigen is currently unknown.

Findings of the study overall: The analysis excluded some indistinguishable V segments, including TRBV6-2 and TRBV6-3. Across donors, sequencing depth was assumed by presence/absence analyses to be roughly uniform. Highest at DRB1 and lowest at HLA-C, TCR association rates differed among HLA loci in a later analysis.

The receptor's source is a woman younger than 35 in good health and CMV-seronegative. The chain employs TRBV6-5 and TRBJ1-4; D is undetermined. The sequenced sample consisted of PBMCs. CDR3 DNA: TGTGCCAGCAGTTACTCGGGAGCTAATGAAAAACTGTTTTTT. Translation gives CASSYSGANEKLFF.